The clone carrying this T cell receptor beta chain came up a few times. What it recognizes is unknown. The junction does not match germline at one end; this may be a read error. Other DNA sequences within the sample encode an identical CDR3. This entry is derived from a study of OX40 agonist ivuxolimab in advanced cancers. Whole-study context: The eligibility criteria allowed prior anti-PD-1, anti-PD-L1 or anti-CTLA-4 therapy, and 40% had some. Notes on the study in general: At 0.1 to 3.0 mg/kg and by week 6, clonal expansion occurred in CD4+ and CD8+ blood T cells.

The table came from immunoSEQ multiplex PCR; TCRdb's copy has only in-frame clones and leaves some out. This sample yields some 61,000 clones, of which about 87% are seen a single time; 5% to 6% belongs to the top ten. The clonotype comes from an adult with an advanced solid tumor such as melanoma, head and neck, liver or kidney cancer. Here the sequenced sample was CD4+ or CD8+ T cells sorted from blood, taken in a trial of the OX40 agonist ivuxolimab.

CDR3 amino acids: CASSQVPGYEQYF. The CDR3 DNA reads TGCGCCAGCAGCCAAGTCCCCGGCTACGAGCAGTACTTC. The chain joins TRBV7-6 to TRBJ2-7; D is undetermined. CDR1 SGHVS and CDR2 FNYEAQ come from the germline V gene. The CDR3 is 13 amino acids.